This T cell receptor beta chain was recovered during a study of identical twins. TCRdb re-called the 5' RACE reads with MiXCR, one entry per CDR3 protein. The sample consists of 650,000 to 750,000 distinct CDR3 sequences, 20% to 25% of them appearing once. Germline CDR1 SQVTM, CDR2 ANQGSEA. Trimming stripped 6 bases from V and 4 bases from J, with 8 bases between. The CDR3 totals 11 residues. These data also formed part of another study, on T cells expressing NK-cell markers. That work contributes: According to the study, TCR beta repertoires originated from sorted CD3+CD56+NKG2C+, CD3+CD56+NKG2C- and CD3+CD56-NKG2C+ T cells.

The sequence came from a woman younger than 30 in good health. Material for sequencing was PBMCs. The gene calls are TRBV29-1 and TRBJ2-3; weak D call: TRBD1 (5 bases). This CDR3 reads CSVSGSDTQYF. The CDR3 DNA reads as TGCAGCGTCTCAGGGTCAGATACGCAGTATTTT.